The subject of this entry is one T cell receptor (beta chain). Per the original data handling: Reference gene primer amplification gave nucleated cell count estimates. The method was immunoSEQ multiplex PCR; TCRdb's version includes in-frame clones alone and lacks a portion of them. D and trimming come from the DNA, and the V and J calls and clone size come from that table. The data show about 46,000 clones, 70% to 90% seen once. These data originate in a study of blood T cell repertoires in COVID-19. In the study overall: COVID-19 samples from acute and convalescent phases originated in the United States, Italy and Spain. PBMCs, B-cell-depleted T cells, or T cells provided the cDNA or gDNA that made up the material.

V lost 3 bases to trimming and J lost 5 bases, with 20 bases between them. CDR3 length equals 16 residues. Germline values: CDR1 KGHSH, CDR2 LQKENI. Input material: peripheral blood. This receptor was obtained from a human donor in a cohort sampled during active COVID-19. The donor label of this sample is uncertain. This rearrangement joins TRBV18 to TRBJ2-7; a weak D match, TRBD2 (6 bases). This CDR3 reads CASSPNAGTFLNEQYF. In DNA form, the CDR3 reads TGTGCCAGCTCACCCAACGCGGGGACCTTCTTGAACGAGCAGTACTTC.